This entry is about one TCR beta chain. Its antigen is not known. The CDR3 totals 17 residues. J lost 1 base, V lost 3 bases, and 7 bases had no gene match. This entry belongs to a study of identical twins. Study-wide results and limits: Within cord blood, abundant beta clonotypes carried fewer insertions, but memory repertoires showed no such trend.

TCRdb reprocessed the 5' RACE reads via MiXCR and lists one record per CDR3 protein. The sample lists 410,000 or so distinct CDR3 sequences, about a fifth occurring once. Sequences were obtained from naive T cells sorted from blood. The source is a man aged 45 to 65 in good health. The chain links TRBV5-7 to TRBJ2-2; TRBD1 matches at 9 bases. TRBV5-7 is an ORF; its function is uncertain. The CDR3 sequence is CASSYAGTGRNTGELFF. CDR3 bases: TGTGCCAGCAGCTACGCCGGGACAGGGCGGAACACCGGGGAGCTGTTTTTT.